Below, 5 T cell receptor beta chains from the same sample are listed, as sequenced in a study of cytomegalovirus exposure and HLA in healthy donors. The repertoire was sequenced with immunoSEQ multiplex PCR; TCRdb's copy has only in-frame clones and lacks some. In the table there are some 76,000 clones, 85% to 95% of which are singletons. Sequences were obtained from PBMCs. The receptors stem from a woman younger than 30 in good health and CMV-seronegative.

The chain has TRBV14 and TRBJ2-3, with a weak D call TRBD2 (5 bases). From germline, CDR1 is SGHDN and CDR2 FVKESK. This CDR3 has 15 residues. V gave up 2 bases and J gave up 2 bases, with 11 bases separating them. In nucleotides, the CDR3 is TGTGCCAGCAGCCAATTAGCTAGCCCCACAGATACGCAGTATTTT. Protein sequence: CASSQLASPTDTQYF.

The rearrangement uses TRBV27 and TRBJ1-1, with TRBD1 identical over 12 bases. After removal of 5 bases from V and 2 bases from J, the junction contained 9 bases not matched to a gene. This CDR3 is built from 17 residues. The V gene's germline CDR1 is MNHEY and CDR2 SMNVEV (reference sequence). CDR3 in amino acids: CASSQSGQGARNTEAFF. CDR3 sequence (DNA): TGTGCCAGCAGTCAATCGGGACAGGGGGCCAGAAACACTGAAGCTTTCTTT.

The genes are TRBV7-2 and TRBJ1-4; TRBD1 aligns across 10 bases. The V and J ends lost 5 bases and 6 bases, in that order; junction bases with no gene match: 6. Germline CDR1 and CDR2: SGHTA and FQGNSA. CDR3 length: 15 residues. CDR3 bases: TGTGCCAGCAGCCGACAGGGGGCTAATCATGAAAAACTGTTTTTT. Translating gives CASSRQGANHEKLFF.

About this clone: This CDR3 is also generated by other DNA sequences in the sample. The chain is built from TRBV2 and TRBJ1-5; 9 bases are shared with TRBD1. Germline V gene data show CDR1 as SNHLY and CDR2 as FYNNEI. CDR3 length: 13 amino acids. V shed 11 bases and J 5 bases; nucleotides not matched to a gene: 7. CDR3 sequence reads: CACDRTGDQPQHF. As DNA, the CDR3 is TGTGCCTGTGATCGGACAGGGGATCAGCCCCAGCATTTT.

V usage is TRBV10-3 and J usage is TRBJ2-3; 10 bases are shared with TRBD2. CDR3 length: 15 residues. Germline assignment: CDR1 ENHRY and CDR2 SYGVKD. Trimming removed 5 bases from V and 5 bases from J; junction bases left unmatched: 7. CDR3 bases: TGTGCCATCAGTCCTGGGACTAGCGTAAGAGATACGCAGTATTTT. Encoded protein: CAISPGTSVRDTQYF.